The next 22 T cell receptor beta chains were all read from a single sample in a study of vaccination and CD4 T cells after COVID-19. No antigens are known for them. Cultured CD4+ T cell DNA underwent sequencing with the Oncomine TCR Beta short-read assay. TCRdb re-called the PCR reads with MiXCR, one entry per CDR3 protein. In the table there are about 24,000 distinct CDR3 sequences, less than 40% of which are singletons. Time point denoted: late sampling 161 to 241 days after vaccination in a few convalescent patients. Treatment of the sample: roughly 10-day PBMC culture with coronavirus spike peptide pools or control peptides (ViraFEST assay). The sequenced sample was CD4+ T cells from blood, cultured in vitro, obtained about 7 months after SARS-CoV-2 vaccination. The receptors stem from a human donor who had recovered from COVID-19.

About this clonotype: One junction end does not reproduce the germline sequence, and a read error may be involved. CDR3 region: CASSPRDRDNSPLRF. Written as DNA, the CDR3 is TGTGCCAGCAGCCCCCGGGACAGGGATAATTCACCCCTCCGCTTT. This chain uses TRBV7-8 with TRBJ1-6; 9 positions agree with TRBD1. The CDR3 is made up of 15 amino acids. Per the germline V gene, CDR1 is SGHVS and CDR2 is FQNEAQ.

V is TRBV6-5 and J is TRBJ1-5; 10 nucleotides match TRBD1. The J segment lost 6 bases and the V segment lost 0 bases, leaving 2 bases of the junction unmatched. This CDR3 has 15 residues. CDR1 MNHEY and CDR2 SVGAGI come from the germline V gene. In DNA, the CDR3 is TGTGCCAGCAGTTACTCCGGGACAGGGGTTCAGCCCCAGCATTTT. It translates to CASSYSGTGVQPQHF.

The chain employs TRBV20-1 and TRBJ1-5; the D is unclear. Germline CDR1 is DFQATT and CDR2 is SNEGSKA (reference sequence). CDR3 length: 15 residues. Trimming pared 0 bases from V and 3 bases from J, leaving 12 bases between. The CDR3 spells CSARDLLGTNQPQHF. The DNA for the CDR3 is TGCAGTGCTAGAGATCTGTTGGGCACCAATCAGCCCCAGCATTTT.

The gene calls are TRBV20-1 and TRBJ2-1; 11 positions agree with TRBD2. The CDR3 has 19 residues. J was trimmed by 2 bases and V by 6 bases; bases with no gene match: 18. In germline, CDR1 is DFQATT, CDR2 SNEGSKA (reference sequence). CDR3 in DNA: TGCAGTGCGGTAGCGGGAGGGAGGTTTTCTCGCCGTGCCTACAATGAGCAGTTCTTC. It yields the protein CSAVAGGRFSRRAYNEQFF.

In its sample, this clonotype was seen a few times. The chain is built from TRBV28 and TRBJ1-2, with D perhaps TRBD1 (5 bases). Trimming took 5 bases from V and 6 from J, leaving 19 bases between them. Germline CDR1 and CDR2: MDHEN and SYDVKM. The CDR3 has 15 residues. This CDR3 is CASSSTGTSWDGYTF. CDR3 DNA sequence: TGTGCCAGCAGTAGCACCGGGACCTCTTGGGATGGCTACACCTTC.

The chain links TRBV19 to TRBJ2-7, with 12 bases lining up with TRBD2. The CDR3 contains 17 residues. CDR1 LNHDA and CDR2 SQIVND come from the germline V gene (reference sequence). J gave up 7 bases and V 4 bases, and 14 bases lay outside the gene matches. CDR3: CASSRGVSSGRGNEQYF. CDR3 nucleotides: TGTGCCAGTAGTAGGGGTGTCTCTAGCGGGAGGGGTAATGAGCAGTACTTC.

The rearrangement links TRBV7-3 to TRBJ2-1; no firm D call. Germline assignment: CDR1 SGHTA and CDR2 FQGTGA. With 9 bases removed from V and 4 bases from J, the gap between germline ends came to 4 bases. The CDR3 covers 10 residues. In DNA, the CDR3 is TGTGCCAGTATATACAATGAGCAGTTCTTC. It specifies CASIYNEQFF.

The genes are TRBV6-4 and TRBJ1-1, with D tentatively TRBD1 (6 bases). V dropped 8 bases and J dropped 4 bases, with 20 bases sitting between them. The CDR3 spans 15 residues. Germline-derived CDR1 and CDR2 are MRHNA and SNTAGT. The CDR3 DNA reads TGTGCCAGCCGCGGTCGAGGAGGGGGGGGCACTGAAGCTTTCTTT. This encodes CASRGRGGGGTEAFF.

The chain combines TRBV20-1 with TRBJ2-7; D not resolved. V was trimmed by 1 base and J by 5 bases, leaving 9 bases between them. The CDR3 length is 12 residues. The germline V gene has CDR1 DFQATT and CDR2 SNEGSKA (reference sequence). CDR3 loop: CSARAGPNEQYF. CDR3 coding DNA: TGCAGTGCTAGAGCAGGCCCTAACGAGCAGTACTTC.

The chain recombines TRBV28 with TRBJ1-2, with 11 bases aligning to TRBD1. The V gene's germline CDR1 is MDHEN and CDR2 SYDVKM. V dropped 2 bases and J dropped 7; count of bases not matched to a gene: 3. This CDR3 spans 14 amino acids. This chain's CDR3 is CASSLGQGAGGYTF. The CDR3 nucleotides are TGTGCCAGCAGTTTAGGACAGGGGGCGGGTGGCTACACCTTC.

The chain is built from TRBV18 and TRBJ2-7; a weak D match, TRBD2 (5 bases). With 3 bases removed from V and 3 bases from J, the gap between germline ends came to 12 bases. CDR3 length: 14 residues. Germline CDR1 is KGHSH and CDR2 is LQKENI. The CDR3 here is CASSPLQRSYEQYF. The CDR3 DNA sequence: TGTGCCAGCTCACCTCTACAGCGGAGCTACGAGCAGTACTTC.

This clonotype was seen more than once but under ten times. The chain joins TRBV20-1 to TRBJ2-5; D is possibly TRBD2 (6 bases). CDR3 length equals 14 residues. CDR1 and CDR2 from the germline V gene are DFQATT and SNEGSKA (reference sequence). Trimming removed 1 base at V and 1 base at J, with 10 bases between. CDR3 sequence: CSARVAEGQETQYF. CDR3 nucleotide sequence: TGCAGTGCTAGAGTGGCGGAGGGCCAAGAGACCCAGTACTTC.

The gene calls are TRBV18 and TRBJ2-5; D unresolved. The CDR3 extends over 13 amino acids. V was cut by 2 bases and J by 4 bases, with 8 bases left in between. Germline CDR1 reads KGHSH; CDR2 reads LQKENI. CDR3: CASSPVERETQYF. Written as DNA, the CDR3 is TGTGCCAGCTCACCAGTCGAGAGAGAGACCCAGTACTTC.

This chain uses TRBV28 with TRBJ2-7; D might be TRBD1 or TRBD2, each matching 5 bases. This CDR3 has 14 residues. V gave up 6 bases and J gave up 7 bases, with 19 bases separating them. The germline V gene has CDR1 MDHEN and CDR2 SYDVKM. As DNA, the CDR3 is TGTGCCAGCAGCTGGGACGGTTCGAGGAGGGAGCAGTACTTC. Amino acids: CASSWDGSRREQYF.

This clonotype was seen more than once but under ten times. J is TRBJ2-1 and V is TRBV20-1; 10 bases agree with TRBD2. Germline CDR1 DFQATT, CDR2 SNEGSKA (reference sequence). Trimming at V came to 4 bases and at J to 10 bases, leaving 13 bases not matched to a gene. CDR3 size: 15 residues. DNA for the CDR3: TGCAGTGCTACGGGTTCCCTAGCGGGAGCCCCGGAGCAGTTCTTC. This gives the protein CSATGSLAGAPEQFF.

The chain couples TRBV18 to TRBJ1-1; 8 nucleotides agree with TRBD1. The CDR3 is made up of 14 amino acids. Per germline, CDR1 KGHSH and CDR2 LQKENI. J was trimmed by 1 base and V by 6 bases; bases with no gene match: 4. The CDR3 is CASSLTGGNTEAFF. DNA of the CDR3: TGTGCCAGCTCGCTCACAGGGGGGAACACTGAAGCTTTCTTT.

This clonotype was observed a few times. The V gene is TRBV7-9, the J gene TRBJ2-7; 14 positions match TRBD2. The CDR3 totals 15 residues. CDR1 SEHNR and CDR2 FQNEAQ come from the germline V gene (reference sequence). V trimming: 5 bases; J trimming: 6 bases; junction bases outside the gene matches: 6. Written as DNA, the CDR3 is TGTGCCAGCAGCCTAGGGACTAGCGGGAGCGTCGAGCAGTACTTC. This codes for CASSLGTSGSVEQYF.

This clonotype was seen a handful of times. The rearrangement uses TRBV7-8 and TRBJ1-1; D perhaps matches TRBD1 (5 bases). Germline V gene data show CDR1 as SGHVS and CDR2 as FQNEAQ. There are 15 residues in the CDR3. V was clipped by 2 bases and J by 0 bases, with 10 bases between them. The CDR3 region has the DNA TGTGCCAGCAGCTTAAGACAGCTATTGAACACTGAAGCTTTCTTT. This codes for CASSLRQLLNTEAFF.

This clonotype has a single count. V is TRBV20-1 and J is TRBJ2-3; D call uncertain. Trimming removed 7 bases at V and 3 bases at J, with 11 bases between. Per the germline V gene, CDR1 is DFQATT and CDR2 is SNEGSKA (reference sequence). This CDR3 is built from 12 residues. The CDR3: CSVPLGTDTQYF. In DNA form, the CDR3 reads TGCAGTGTCCCCCTGGGGACAGATACGCAGTATTTT.

This clonotype occurred a few times. This rearrangement joins TRBV7-2 to TRBJ1-5; the D gene is possibly TRBD1 (6 bases). The V end was cut by 4 bases, the J end by 2 bases, with 9 bases between. The CDR3 covers 14 residues. CDR1 is SGHTA and CDR2 is FQGNSA in the germline V gene. CDR3 residues: CASSYRQGNQPQHF. The CDR3, as DNA: TGTGCCAGCAGCTACCGACAGGGCAATCAGCCCCAGCATTTT.

A few counts support this clonotype. This chain connects TRBV20-1 to TRBJ2-1; 11 bases align to TRBD2. The V gene's germline CDR1 is DFQATT and CDR2 SNEGSKA (reference sequence). The CDR3 spans 14 residues. J gave up 5 bases and V 5 bases, and 5 bases lay outside the gene matches. CDR3 amino acids: CSAAPSGRNNEQFF. CDR3 nucleotide sequence: TGCAGTGCTGCCCCTAGCGGGAGGAACAATGAGCAGTTCTTC.

V is TRBV28 and J is TRBJ2-7; D remains ambiguous. The CDR3 totals 15 residues. V was trimmed by 4 bases and J by 5 bases, leaving 18 bases between them. Germline CDR1 MDHEN, CDR2 SYDVKM. As DNA, the CDR3 is TGTGCCAGCAGTTATGTGACTGGCGGTCCTAACGAGCAGTACTTC. Protein product: CASSYVTGGPNEQYF.